The next 25 T cell receptor beta chains were all read from a single sample in a study of cytomegalovirus exposure and HLA in healthy donors. A multiplex PCR was run with 60 Vbeta primers and 13 Jbeta primers. The data were produced by immunoSEQ multiplex PCR, yet TCRdb's version contains in-frame clones alone and is incomplete. Counted here are 110,000 or so clones, approximately 80% occurring once; the ten biggest clones make up 2.2%. Sequenced sample: PBMCs. Receptor source: a woman between 25 and 40 years old in good health and CMV-seronegative.

The J gene is TRBJ2-7, the V gene TRBV4-2; 9 nucleotides match TRBD2. J was trimmed by 7 bases and V by 1 base; bases with no gene match: 8. This CDR3 contains 15 residues. The germline CDR1 and CDR2 sequences are LGHNA and YNFKEQ. CDR3 amino acids: CASSQGSGSPWEQYF. As DNA, the CDR3 is TGTGCCAGCAGCCAAGGTAGCGGGAGCCCTTGGGAGCAGTACTTC.

The chain links TRBV15 to TRBJ2-5; D remains ambiguous. The end of the DNA aligns better with TRBJ2-7, so the J call may be wrong. This CDR3 is built from 13 residues. Looked up from germline, CDR1 is LNHNV and CDR2 is YYDKDF (reference sequence). Here the CDR3 reads CATSRSPFNEQYF. CDR3 coding DNA: TGTGCCACCAGCAGGTCCCCTTTTAACGAGCAGTACTTC.

V gene TRBV25-1 combines with J gene TRBJ2-5; D is unclear. The ends were cut back, 0 bases at V and 4 bases at J, with 12 bases in the middle. Germline V CDR1 and CDR2: MGHDK, SYGVNS. This CDR3 spans 15 amino acids. CDR3: CASSEYPDPGETQYF. For the CDR3, the DNA is TGTGCCAGCAGTGAATACCCAGACCCGGGAGAGACCCAGTACTTC.

The chain couples TRBV10-3 to TRBJ1-2; D uncertain. CDR1 and CDR2 (germline): ENHRY, SYGVKD. V lost 2 bases and J lost 2, with 9 bases in between. The CDR3 runs to 14 residues. CDR3 sequence (DNA): TGTGCCATCAGTGAGGCTACGGGGAACTATGGCTACACCTTC. This codes for CAISEATGNYGYTF.

The chain is built from TRBV5-8 and TRBJ2-7; 8 bases agree with TRBD1. Germline lookup yields CDR1 SGHTS and CDR2 YDEGEE. Germline trimming cut 2 bases from V and 6 bases from J; bases unmatched to any gene: 7. This CDR3 has 14 amino acids. The CDR3: CASSLRSDRAEQYF. The DNA for the CDR3 is TGTGCCAGCAGCTTACGCTCGGACAGGGCCGAGCAGTACTTC.

This chain uses TRBV5-6 with TRBJ1-2; D may be TRBD1 (5 bases). Deletions cut 5 bases from V and 6 bases from J, with 14 bases between. Looked up from germline, CDR1 is SGHDT and CDR2 is YYEEEE. The CDR3 is 13 amino acids. CDR3 amino acids: CASRRVGVDGYTF. CDR3 sequence (DNA): TGTGCCAGCAGACGGGTAGGGGTCGATGGCTACACCTTC.

The chain couples TRBV9 to TRBJ2-3; possible D gene TRBD2, 5 bases. The germline CDR1 and CDR2 sequences are SGDLS and YYNGEE. The V end was cut by 0 bases, the J end by 8 bases, with 16 bases between. The CDR3 spans 15 residues. DNA for the CDR3: TGTGCCAGCAGCGTAGCCTCCGGGGATCCTGGTACGCAGTATTTT. It translates to CASSVASGDPGTQYF.

The chain employs TRBV4-1 and TRBJ2-5; TRBD2 is a possible D gene (6 bases). Germline loops: CDR1 MGHRA, CDR2 YSYEKL. The CDR3 runs 15 residues. V lost 6 bases, J lost 11 bases, and 25 bases lay in between. CDR3 amino acids: CASRTRVDFSGEQYF. As DNA, the CDR3 is TGCGCCAGCAGAACAAGGGTTGACTTCTCGGGGGAGCAGTACTTC.

The chain links TRBV11-3 to TRBJ2-3; D ambiguous. Germline-derived CDR1 and CDR2 are SGHNT and YENEEA. CDR3 length equals 13 residues. Trimming removed 5 bases at V and 6 bases at J, with 12 bases between. The CDR3, as DNA: TGTGCCAGCAGCCCTTTCCCCGGTGATACGCAGTATTTT. Protein product: CASSPFPGDTQYF.

J is TRBJ2-5 and V is TRBV5-6; 10 bases fit TRBD2. The junction had 4 bases not matched to a gene; V was cut back by 0 bases and J by 5 bases. CDR1 SGHDT and CDR2 YYEEEE come from the germline V gene. This CDR3 has 15 residues. The CDR3 loop reads CASSLASGSSETQYF. The CDR3 DNA sequence: TGTGCCAGCAGCTTGGCTAGCGGGAGCAGCGAGACCCAGTACTTC.

This clone was counted between two and nine times. The chain joins TRBV7-2 to TRBJ2-1, with 10 bases matching TRBD2. This CDR3 is 15 amino acids long. CDR1 is SGHTA, CDR2 FQGNSA, per germline. V shed 5 bases, J shed 4 bases, and the junction held 5 bases outside the gene matches. The CDR3 spells CASSTTTSGYNEQFF. CDR3 bases: TGTGCCAGCAGCACCACGACTAGCGGGTACAATGAGCAGTTCTTC.

This clone was observed a single time. The CDR3 DNA is TGTGCCACCCGATTGACTAGCGGGAGTCTAGATACGCAGTATTTT. The encoded protein is CATRLTSGSLDTQYF. V usage is TRBV6-6 and J usage is TRBJ2-3, with 12 bases that match TRBD2. The CDR3 has 15 residues. Unmatched junction bases numbered 10, after V lost 10 bases and J lost 5 bases. The germline V gene encodes CDR1 MNHNY and CDR2 SVGAGI (reference sequence).

The chain uses TRBV5-1 and TRBJ2-7; D is possibly TRBD2 (7 bases). CDR3 length: 13 amino acids. The V gene lost 7 bases and the J gene lost 0 bases, with 11 bases spanning the gap. CDR1 is SGHRS and CDR2 is YFSETQ in the germline V gene. The CDR3 nucleotides are TGCGCCAGCGGGGGGGGCAGCTCCTACGAGCAGTACTTC. Translation gives CASGGGSSYEQYF. The variable domain in full, with the rest retrieved from reference TRBV5-1 and TRBJ2-7, is KAGVTQTPRYLIKTRGQQVTLSCSPISGHRSVSWYQQTPGQGLQFLFEYFSETQRNKGNFPGRFSGRQFSNSRSEMNVSTLELGDSALYLCASGGGSSYEQYFGPGTRLTVT.

This chain links TRBV10-3 with TRBJ2-7; TRBD1 aligns across 8 bases. The ends lost 6 bases at V and 5 bases at J; junction bases unmatched: 3. Per the germline V gene, CDR1 is ENHRY and CDR2 is SYGVKD. The CDR3 is made up of 12 amino acids. CDR3 protein: CAIRSTGDEQYF. CDR3 in DNA: TGTGCCATCAGATCGACAGGGGACGAGCAGTACTTC.

The chain combines TRBV29-1 with TRBJ1-1, with D perhaps matching TRBD1 (5 bases). The CDR3 has 19 residues. Germline V gives CDR1 SQVTM, CDR2 ANQGSEA. Trimming pared 7 bases from V and 1 base from J, leaving 31 bases between. The CDR3 here is CSAMRWGGTSGFRNTEAFF. In DNA form, the CDR3 reads TGCAGCGCTATGAGGTGGGGCGGGACCTCAGGATTTAGGAACACTGAAGCTTTCTTT.

This chain uses TRBV10-2 with TRBJ2-7; 7 positions agree with TRBD1. Germline V CDR1 and CDR2: WSHSY, SAAADI. The CDR3 is made up of 14 amino acids. The J segment lost 0 bases and the V segment lost 6 bases, leaving 5 bases of the junction unmatched. CDR3: CASRGDRISYEQYF. DNA of the CDR3: TGCGCCAGCAGGGGGGACAGAATCTCCTACGAGCAGTACTTC.

The rearrangement links TRBV6-1 to TRBJ1-5; no firm D call. Trimming shortened V by 2 bases and J by 1 base, and 12 bases separated the two germline ends. CDR1 is MNHNS, CDR2 SASEGT, per germline. This CDR3 comprises 16 residues. The CDR3 sequence is CASSESTSRSNQPQHF. CDR3 DNA: TGTGCCAGCAGTGAAAGCACGTCCCGAAGCAATCAGCCCCAGCATTTT.

To note about this clone: Other DNA sequences in the sample encode the same CDR3. The V and J genes are TRBV28 and TRBJ1-5; D not resolved. V was trimmed by 2 bases and J by 7 bases, leaving 6 bases between them. Germline-derived CDR1 and CDR2 are MDHEN and SYDVKM. This CDR3 region has 12 residues. Here the CDR3 reads CASSLGGQPQHF. In DNA form, the CDR3 reads TGTGCCAGCAGTTTAGGCGGACAGCCCCAGCATTTT.

This sequence joins TRBV4-1 and TRBJ1-1, with 7 bases aligning to TRBD1. The germline V gene has CDR1 MGHRA and CDR2 YSYEKL. The junction had 9 bases not matched to a gene; V was cut back by 7 bases and J by 1 base. This CDR3 has 15 residues. The CDR3: CASTHLTGANTEAFF. The CDR3 nucleotides read TGCGCCAGCACCCATTTAACAGGGGCGAACACTGAAGCTTTCTTT.

V is TRBV7-9 and J is TRBJ2-5; no clear D gene. The J call is in doubt because the DNA end fits TRBJ2-7 better. CDR3 size: 13 residues. CDR1 is SEHNR, CDR2 FQNEAQ, per germline (reference sequence). The CDR3 DNA is TGTGCCAGCAGCCGAAGCCCCTCCTACGAGCAGTACTTC. Residues: CASSRSPSYEQYF.

This rearrangement joins TRBV5-1 to TRBJ1-2; TRBD1 matches at 8 bases. Germline lookup yields CDR1 SGHRS and CDR2 YFSETQ. CDR3 length equals 14 residues. Trimming removed 1 base from V and 11 bases from J; junction bases left unmatched: 10. CDR3 sequence reads: CASSLMDRAGGYTF. Written as DNA, the CDR3 is TGCGCCAGCAGCTTGATGGACAGGGCTGGAGGGTACACCTTC.

J is TRBJ2-1 and V is TRBV9, with D possibly being TRBD2 (6 bases). V was trimmed by 0 bases and J by 0 bases, leaving 16 bases between them. The CDR3 is 18 amino acids. CDR1 and CDR2 (germline): SGDLS, YYNGEE. Written as DNA, the CDR3 is TGTGCCAGCAGCGTAGGGGTTCGAGCGGGCAGCTCCTACAATGAGCAGTTCTTC. It yields the protein CASSVGVRAGSSYNEQFF.

The gene calls are TRBV29-1 and TRBJ1-1, with 9 bases that match TRBD1. J lost 6 bases, V lost 4 bases, and 9 bases had no gene match. In germline, CDR1 is SQVTM, CDR2 ANQGSEA. The CDR3 consists of 14 residues. CDR3 sequence reads: CSVAAQGAGAEAFF. Written as DNA, the CDR3 is TGCAGCGTTGCCGCACAGGGGGCAGGTGCTGAAGCTTTCTTT.

J is TRBJ1-5 and V is TRBV2, with a weak D call TRBD1 (6 bases). This CDR3 contains 15 residues. V was pared by 1 base and J by 6 bases, with 13 bases between. Germline V gene data show CDR1 as SNHLY and CDR2 as FYNNEI. CDR3 amino acids: CASSEGQGRGQPQHF. The CDR3 nucleotides are TGTGCCAGCAGTGAAGGGCAGGGGCGAGGTCAGCCCCAGCATTTT.

This clone came up a few times. The V gene is TRBV29-1, the J gene TRBJ2-7; maybe TRBD2 (6 bases). Trimming removed 5 bases at V and 4 bases at J, with 12 bases between. Germline CDR1 SQVTM, CDR2 ANQGSEA. The CDR3 is 12 residues long. The CDR3 sequence is CSVWRGTYEQYF. The CDR3 DNA is TGCAGCGTTTGGCGGGGAACTTACGAGCAGTACTTC.